This TCR beta chain was captured by sequencing in a study of shared clonotypes between healthy human individuals. Clones were sequenced by immunoSEQ multiplex PCR, and TCRdb holds only the in-frame ones, with some missing. The sample comprises 1 million to 1.3 million clones, approximately 78% of which are singletons, and 0.55% to 0.7% rests with the top ten. This CDR3 is 15 amino acids long. V shed 2 bases and J 5 bases; nucleotides not matched to a gene: 6. Germline-derived CDR1 and CDR2 are KGHSH and LQKENI. This clone has just one count. What was sequenced was memory CD4+ T cells from PBMCs. The subset was: CD45RA-negative fraction. The origin of this receptor is a man between 18 and 29 years old in good health. Some clones in this sample may be carry-over from other donors' samples. V gene TRBV18 combines with J gene TRBJ1-2; 9 nucleotides agree with TRBD1. The CDR3 loop is CASSPGQGQGYGYTF. The DNA for the CDR3 is TGTGCCAGCTCACCAGGACAGGGGCAGGGGTATGGCTACACCTTC.